The present TCR beta chain was sequenced within a study of identical twins. General study findings and limits: It was possible that invariant MAIT and iNKT cells partly confounded the zero-insertion analyses.

This clonotype was found a few times. Its cognate antigen is unknown. This CDR3 is built from 12 residues. J was trimmed by 8 bases and V by 5 bases; bases with no gene match: 5. Germline values: CDR1 SGHAT, CDR2 FQNNGV. TCRdb reprocessed the 5' RACE reads via MiXCR and lists one record per CDR3 protein. The sample includes roughly 480,000 distinct CDR3 sequences, roughly a quarter of them seen just once. The data were also submitted as part of a second study, on T cells expressing NK-cell markers. That source adds: The sequencing cohort of eight donors included seven HCMV-seropositive individuals and one seronegative individual. Dominant NKG2C+ clonotypes accounted for roughly 1.0-8% of CD8+ T cells in about 6 donors.

Sequenced material: CD4+ T cells sorted from blood. This chain connects TRBV11-2 to TRBJ1-2; 7 bases align to TRBD1. The origin of this receptor is a woman aged 18-30 years in good health. The DNA of the CDR3 is TGTGCCAGCAGCGGACAGGCCGGGGGCTACACCTTC. This encodes CASSGQAGGYTF.